This T cell receptor beta chain was sequenced in a study of T-cell memory formation after mild COVID-19. Study-wide context: Largely donor-specific TCR clusters were found.

A note on this clonotype: Antigen unknown.

Germline V gives CDR1 SQVTM, CDR2 ANQGSEA. Trimming removed 0 bases at V and 3 bases at J, with 6 bases between. This CDR3 is built from 13 residues. TCRdb recomputed calls from the 5' RACE reads with MiXCR, one row per CDR3 protein. The repertoire consists of roughly 110,000 distinct CDR3 sequences, with under 15% occurring once and the leading ten covering 30% to 45%. Study-wide results and limits: Most CD4+ clones that shrank were in CM and EM, while CD8+ ones turned up in EMRA.

V and J are TRBV29-1 and TRBJ1-5, with D unclear. This sequence was found in a man younger than 35 who had mild COVID-19 (a few samples of this study predate the infection). Cell type and time point are not known. The sample consisted of PBMCs or a T cell subset sorted from them (not recorded which). CDR3 nucleotide sequence: TGCAGCGTTGAAGATGGTTCCAATCAGCCCCAGCATTTT. Protein: CSVEDGSNQPQHF. Full variable domain (rest looked up from reference TRBV29-1 and TRBJ1-5): SAVISQKPSRDICQRGTSLTIQCQVDSQVTMMFWYRQQPGQSLTLIATANQGSEATYESGFVIDKFPISRPNLTFSTLTVSNMSPEDSSIYLCSVEDGSNQPQHFGDGTRLSIL.